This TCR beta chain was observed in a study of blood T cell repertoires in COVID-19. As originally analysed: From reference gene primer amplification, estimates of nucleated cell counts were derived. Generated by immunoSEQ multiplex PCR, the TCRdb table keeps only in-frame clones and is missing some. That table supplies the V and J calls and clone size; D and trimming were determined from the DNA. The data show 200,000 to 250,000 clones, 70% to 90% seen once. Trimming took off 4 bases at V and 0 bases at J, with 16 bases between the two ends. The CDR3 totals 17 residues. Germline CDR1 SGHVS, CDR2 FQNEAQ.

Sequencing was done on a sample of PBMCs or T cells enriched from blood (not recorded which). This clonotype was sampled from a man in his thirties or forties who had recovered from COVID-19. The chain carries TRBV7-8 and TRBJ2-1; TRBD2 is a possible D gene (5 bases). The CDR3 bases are TGTGCCAGCAGCTCGACCTCCGGGGTTAGCTCCTACAATGAGCAGTTCTTC. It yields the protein CASSSTSGVSSYNEQFF.